A selection of T cell receptor beta chains follows, all from one sample in a study of blood T cell repertoires in COVID-19. Sequencing used immunoSEQ multiplex PCR; TCRdb keeps in-frame clones, though not all of them. This table has about 190,000 clones, about 81% appearing once. What was sequenced was PBMCs or T cells enriched from blood (not recorded which). The source of these receptors is a woman in her 30s who had recovered from COVID-19. The CDR3 runs from the conserved cysteine through the conserved F or W. D genes are given only for firm matches. Not every row has a clone size; where given, it reads once, few, many or a size class.

cdr3_aa,cdr3_nt,d_call,clone_size,j_call,v_call
CASRGGGDSIGNEQFF,TGTGCCAGCAGAGGGGGGGGCGATTCAATTGGCAATGAGCAGTTCTTC,NA,NA,TRBJ2-1,TRBV7-2
CASRGVYGYTF,TGTGCCAGCCGGGGGGTATATGGCTACACCTTC,NA,NA,TRBJ1-2,TRBV3-1/TRBV3-2
CASRVGPNQPQHF,TGCGCCAGCAGGGTGGGCCCCAATCAGCCCCAGCATTTT,NA,NA,TRBJ1-5,TRBV5-1
CASSLAQGAGGYTF,TGCGCCAGCAGCTTGGCCCAAGGGGCTGGTGGCTACACCTTC,NA,few,TRBJ1-2,TRBV5-1
CASSVGQGGHNEQFF,TGTGCCAGCAGCGTAGGACAGGGGGGGCACAATGAGCAGTTCTTC,TRBD1,NA,TRBJ2-1,TRBV9
CASSQTFSGTGRTGELFF,TGTGCCAGCAGCCAAACATTTTCCGGGACAGGGCGCACCGGGGAGCTGTTTTTT,TRBD1,NA,TRBJ2-2,TRBV4-2
CATLVFGQLFFLHF,TGCGCCACCCTTGTTTTTGGACAGCTCTTCTTCCTCCACTTT,NA,NA,TRBJ1-6,TRBV5-1
CASSSPTRYSYEQYF,TGTGCCAGCAGCTCCCCAACGAGATACTCCTACGAGCAGTACTTC,NA,NA,TRBJ2-7,TRBV7-2
CSVGTGTYNEQFF,TGCAGCGTTGGGACAGGGACGTACAATGAGCAGTTCTTC,TRBD1,NA,TRBJ2-1,TRBV29-1
CASSSRTSGRSKGSYNEQFF,TGTGCCAGCAGTTCCCGGACTAGCGGGAGAAGTAAAGGCTCCTACAATGAGCAGTTCTTC,TRBD2,NA,TRBJ2-1,TRBV27
CASSLGQGAQVTEAFF,TGTGCCAGCAGCTTGGGACAGGGGGCGCAGGTCACTGAAGCTTTCTTT,TRBD1,few,TRBJ1-1,TRBV11-1
CASSLNTGGRRQPQHF,TGTGCCAGCAGTTTAAATACGGGGGGCCGGAGGCAGCCCCAGCATTTT,NA,NA,TRBJ1-5,TRBV28
CASSSVLPTGAPLESTIYF,TGTGCCAGCAGCTCCGTCCTTCCAACAGGCGCTCCTCTGGAAAGCACCATATATTTT,NA,NA,TRBJ1-3,TRBV7-6
CASSSRWAGENNEQFF,TGTGCCAGCAGCTCCCGCTGGGCGGGAGAGAACAATGAGCAGTTCTTC,TRBD2,NA,TRBJ2-1,TRBV7-9
CAWSSGRANEQFF,TGTGCCTGGAGCAGCGGGAGGGCCAATGAGCAGTTCTTC,TRBD2,NA,TRBJ2-1,TRBV30
CASSQGGNEQFF,TGCGCCAGCAGCCAAGGAGGGAATGAGCAGTTCTTC,NA,NA,TRBJ2-1,TRBV4-1
CASSIGTPKNSPLHF,TGTGCCAGCAGCATCGGGACACCGAAAAATTCACCCCTCCACTTT,NA,NA,TRBJ1-6,TRBV7-6
CASSPHGSGKYNEQFF,TGTGCCAGCAGCCCCCACGGAAGCGGGAAGTACAATGAGCAGTTCTTC,TRBD2,once,TRBJ2-1,TRBV7-3
CASSPGLAVKTQYF,TGTGCCAGCAGCCCGGGACTAGCGGTTAAGACCCAGTACTTC,TRBD2,NA,TRBJ2-5,TRBV6-5
CASSLAGQKGGEQFF,TGTGCCAGCAGCTTAGCTGGACAGAAAGGGGGAGAGCAGTTCTTC,NA,NA,TRBJ2-1,TRBV7-9
CASSLEQSYGYTF,TGTGCCAGCAGTTTAGAACAGAGCTATGGCTACACCTTC,NA,NA,TRBJ1-2,TRBV28
CASSIEGNTEAFF,TGTGCCAGTAGTATCGAGGGGAACACTGAAGCTTTCTTT,NA,NA,TRBJ1-1,TRBV19
CANSRQGLNTEAFF,TGTGCCAATTCACGACAGGGGTTGAACACTGAAGCTTTCTTT,TRBD1,few,TRBJ1-1,TRBV6-5
CASSSRREMNTEAFF,TGTGCCAGCAGCTCCAGACGGGAGATGAACACTGAAGCTTTCTTT,NA,NA,TRBJ1-1,TRBV11-3
CAGRDRGGNTIYF,TGTGCCGGACGGGACAGGGGTGGAAACACCATATATTTT,TRBD1,NA,TRBJ1-3,TRBV10-3
CASSLVGTSGYEQYF,TGTGCCAGCAGCTTAGTCGGGACTAGCGGATACGAGCAGTACTTC,TRBD2,NA,TRBJ2-7,TRBV7-9
CASSLASGSSTGELFF,TGCGCCAGCAGCTTGGCCAGCGGGAGTAGCACCGGGGAGCTGTTTTTT,TRBD2,NA,TRBJ2-2,TRBV5-1
CASSLEPEYEQYF,TGTGCCAGCAGCTTAGAGCCGGAGTACGAGCAGTACTTC,NA,few,TRBJ2-7,TRBV7-9
CASSPLLQGPNTGELFF,TGTGCCAGCTCACCACTCTTACAGGGTCCGAACACCGGGGAGCTGTTTTTT,NA,NA,TRBJ2-2,TRBV18
CASSYQDLNGYTF,TGTGCCAGCAGCTATCAGGATTTGAATGGCTACACCTTC,NA,NA,TRBJ1-2,TRBV5-4
CASIRMGEASYEQYF,TGTGCCAGCATCCGAATGGGGGAGGCATCCTACGAGCAGTACTTC,NA,NA,TRBJ2-7,TRBV5-4
CASSPGQRYNEQFF,TGTGCCAGCTCACCGGGACAAAGATACAATGAGCAGTTCTTC,NA,NA,TRBJ2-1,TRBV18
CASSIGRGSYNSPLHF,TGTGCCAGCAGTATTGGCAGGGGGTCCTATAATTCACCCCTCCACTTT,TRBD1,NA,TRBJ1-6,TRBV25-1
CASSFWNRGHEAFF,TGCGCCAGCAGCTTTTGGAACAGGGGCCATGAAGCTTTCTTT,TRBD1,once,TRBJ1-1,TRBV5-1
CASSFNPDRKTEAFF,TGTGCCAGCAGCTTTAACCCGGACAGGAAAACTGAAGCTTTCTTT,TRBD1,NA,TRBJ1-1,TRBV11-2
CASSQVAGGPNEQFF,TGTGCCAGCAGCCAAGTAGCGGGGGGGCCGAATGAGCAGTTCTTC,TRBD2,NA,TRBJ2-1,TRBV3-1/TRBV3-2
CASSLDREYTGELFF,TGTGCCAGCAGCTTGGACAGGGAGTACACCGGGGAGCTGTTTTTT,TRBD1,many,TRBJ2-2,TRBV13
CATAGFRGVTEAFF,TGTGCCACAGCGGGATTCAGGGGAGTCACTGAAGCTTTCTTT,NA,NA,TRBJ1-1,TRBV6-5